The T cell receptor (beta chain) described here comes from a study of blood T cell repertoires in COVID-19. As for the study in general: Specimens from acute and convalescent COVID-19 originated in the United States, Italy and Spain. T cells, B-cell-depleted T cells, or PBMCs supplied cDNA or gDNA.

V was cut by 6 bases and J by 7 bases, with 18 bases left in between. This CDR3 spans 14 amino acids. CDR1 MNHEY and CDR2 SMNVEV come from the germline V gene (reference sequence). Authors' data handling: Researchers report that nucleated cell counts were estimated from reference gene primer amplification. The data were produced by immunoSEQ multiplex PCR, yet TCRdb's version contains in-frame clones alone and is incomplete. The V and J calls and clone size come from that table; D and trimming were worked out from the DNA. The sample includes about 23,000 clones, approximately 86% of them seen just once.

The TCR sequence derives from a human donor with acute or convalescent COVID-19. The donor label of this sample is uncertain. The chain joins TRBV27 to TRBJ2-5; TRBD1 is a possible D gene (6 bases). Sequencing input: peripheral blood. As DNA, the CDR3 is TGTGCCAGCAGCCGGACAGTCCCAAGCTCGACCCAGTACTTC. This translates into CASSRTVPSSTQYF.